What follows is one T cell receptor beta chain and its context. What it binds is not known. V was pared by 9 bases and J by 4 bases, with 5 bases of the junction left unmatched. CDR1 LNHDA and CDR2 SQIVND come from the germline V gene (reference sequence). The CDR3 runs 13 residues. Treatment meaning: about 20 received Ad26.COV2.S at low or high dose, single or two shots; about 5 received placebo; per-sample allocation not given. The investigators took samples on day 63 after the first vaccine or placebo injection. Based in Boston, the donor was an adult of 18-55 years. This sample is drawn from a study of Ad26.COV2.S vaccination and SARS-CoV-2 variants. On the study more broadly: Ad26.COV2.S was injected intramuscularly once or twice, 56 days apart.

Study-wide results and caveats: Spike-specific TCR breadth was greater after Ad26.COV2.S than placebo.

Clones were read by immunoSEQ multiplex PCR, and TCRdb kept only the in-frame ones, dropping some. This table has roughly 320,000 clones, around 86% appearing once. This clonotype originated in a person aged 18-65 years who received the Ad26.COV2.S COVID-19 vaccine or a placebo. This chain uses TRBV19 with TRBJ2-5; TRBD1 matches 10 bases. Source: peripheral blood, taken in a trial of Ad26.COV2.S vaccine versus placebo. The CDR3 region is CASRGTGVETQYF. The CDR3 coding sequence is TGTGCCAGCAGGGGGACAGGGGTAGAGACCCAGTACTTC.